The T cell receptor beta chain under discussion was sequenced for a study of technical replicates of blood from a few donors. This clone was observed a single time. Sequencing used immunoSEQ multiplex PCR; TCRdb keeps in-frame clones, though not all of them. The table lists about 54,000 clones, around 95% of them singletons, with about 0.2% in the top ten. This CDR3 has 15 amino acids. Trimming cost V 2 bases and J 0 bases, with 10 bases left between them. Germline CDR1 and CDR2: SQVTM and ANQGSEA. The chain carries TRBV29-1 and TRBJ1-4; possibly TRBD1 for D (5 bases). Material: T cells isolated from PBMCs. The TCR sequence derives from a human donor in good health. DNA of the CDR3: TGCAGCGTTGAATGGGGGGATGCAACTAATGAAAAACTGTTTTTT. The encoded protein is CSVEWGDATNEKLFF.